The T cell receptor (beta chain) described here comes from a study of blood T cells in healthy people across ages. General study points: The recorded TCR beta diversity per million T cells decreased in a roughly linear manner with age. Not knowing donor CMV status may have confounded expanded clonotype changes.

This clonotype was seen a few times. Antigen unknown. Trimming removed 5 bases at V and 3 bases at J, with 14 bases between. Germline V lookup: CDR1 SGHRS, CDR2 YFSETQ. There are 14 residues in the CDR3. A sample-barcoded 5' primer and a J-beta primer mix were used in a second PCR of roughly 6 to 11 cycles. A template-switch adaptor with 12 random nucleotides tagged each cDNA molecule. TCRdb re-analysed the 5' RACE reads in MiXCR, keeping a single row per CDR3 protein. Of 1,800,000 or so distinct CDR3 sequences in the sample, more than 35% were seen once. V and J are TRBV5-1 and TRBJ2-5; unclear D gene. The sequencing input was blood. This receptor was obtained from a human donor in good health. The CDR3 region has the DNA TGCGCCAGCAGTCATATCGGTACTGAAGAGACCCAGTACTTC. It codes for CASSHIGTEETQYF.